A single sample gave rise to the 4 T cell receptor beta chains below, sequenced in a study of blood T cells in healthy people across ages. PCR was performed a second time for roughly 7 to 11 cycles using a sample-barcoded 5' primer and a J-beta primer mix. TCRdb re-derived calls from the 5' RACE reads in MiXCR, one entry per CDR3 protein. The sample yields about 1,400,000 distinct CDR3 sequences, approximately 59% seen once. Sequenced material: blood. All receptors come from a man aged 18-30 years in good health.

Comments on this clonotype: A much larger clone differs from this one at a single base, so this may be a read error. The chain combines TRBV6-5 with TRBJ2-7; no firm D call. The CDR3 runs 15 residues. The germline V gene encodes CDR1 MNHEY and CDR2 SVGAGI. The CDR3 spells CVSSYSGGDSYEQYF. CDR3 nucleotide sequence: TGTGTCAGCAGTTACTCAGGTGGAGACTCCTACGAGCAGTACTTC.

The chain is built from TRBV10-3 and TRBJ2-6, with 7 bases that match TRBD1. V gave up 6 bases and J gave up 0 bases; unmatched junction bases: 8. Germline CDR1 reads ENHRY; CDR2 reads SYGVKD. This CDR3 contains 17 residues. The CDR3 DNA reads TGTGCCATCAGACCCGGGACAGTTCTCTCTGGGGCCAACGTCCTGACTTTC. It encodes CAIRPGTVLSGANVLTF.

The rearrangement joins TRBV20-1 to TRBJ1-2, with D possibly TRBD1 on 6 matching bases. The V end lost 0 bases, the J end lost 4 bases, and 21 bases lay between the germline ends. CDR1 DFQATT and CDR2 SNEGSKA come from the germline V gene (reference sequence). The CDR3 covers 17 residues. CDR3 nucleotide sequence: TGCAGTGCTAGAGATCTGGGGGCCGACAGGTCGGCCTATGGCTACACCTTC. Its translation is CSARDLGADRSAYGYTF.

The chain combines TRBV7-2 with TRBJ2-1; D ambiguous. Germline CDR1 SGHTA, CDR2 FQGNSA. This CDR3 has 14 amino acids. The V and J ends lost 2 bases and 10 bases respectively, with 15 bases between them. The chain's CDR3 is CASSLSSLRPEQFF. The CDR3 DNA sequence: TGTGCCAGCAGCTTAAGTTCCTTGAGACCCGAGCAGTTCTTC. Complete variable domain (other parts from reference TRBV7-2 and TRBJ2-1): GAGVSQSPSNKVTEKGKDVELRCDPISGHTALYWYRQSLGQGLEFLIYFQGNSAPDKSGLPSDRFSAERTGGSVSTLTIQRTQQEDSAVYLCASSLSSLRPEQFFGPGTRLTVL.